This T cell receptor beta chain is from a study of response to subunit inactivated influenza vaccine. There are 14 residues in the CDR3. J lost 2 bases, V lost 5 bases, and 5 bases had no gene match. TCRdb recomputed calls from the RT-PCR reads with MiXCR, one row per CDR3 protein. The sample has roughly 500,000 distinct CDR3 sequences; around 25% are singletons. This chain links TRBV12-3 or TRBV12-4 with TRBJ1-1, with 7 bases lining up with TRBD1. The clonotype was recovered from a man over 45 who received an inactivated influenza vaccine. The sequencing used CD4+ T cells sorted from PBMCs, collected roughly 5 days after vaccination. The CDR3, as DNA: TGTGCCAGCAGTAAGGGGGCCTTAAACACTGAAGCTTTCTTT. Translated: CASSKGALNTEAFF.